This T cell receptor (beta chain) is drawn from a study of cytomegalovirus exposure and HLA in healthy donors. Study in general: The 90 to 150 validation repertoires used the same platform as the 600 to 750 first-cohort repertoires (as reported by a later analysis).

Profiling relied on immunoSEQ multiplex PCR, and the TCRdb table lists in-frame clones only, not all of them. This table has over 150,000 clones, under 90% appearing once. General observations from the study: In vitro work confirmed that a few CMV-associated chains recognize CMV antigens. First-cohort TCR clusters tended to co-occur in the approximately 120 validation repertoires, a later analysis found. Overall, about 160 TCR beta chains were annotated as cytomegalovirus-associated.

For this clone: Its matching antigen is unknown.

Trimming pared 1 base from V and 2 bases from J, leaving 11 bases between. The CDR3 loop spans 15 amino acids. The germline V gene has CDR1 MNHNS and CDR2 SASEGT. The V call is TRBV6-1, the J call TRBJ1-2; the D gene is possibly TRBD1 (5 bases). The sequencing input was PBMCs. This receptor was obtained from a man between 18 and 35 years old in good health and CMV-seropositive. CDR3 DNA sequence: TGTGCCAGCAGTGAAGGGGGGGTTAGGAACTATGGCTACACCTTC. This encodes CASSEGGVRNYGYTF.